This is a list of T cell receptor beta chains from one sample in a study of beta chain features in type 1 diabetes. Sequenced by immunoSEQ multiplex PCR; TCRdb stores in-frame clones only, minus some. The sample lists about 340,000 clones, around an eighth seen once, with roughly 0.015% in the top ten. Sequenced material: naive CD4+ T cells from blood. Receptors were obtained from a woman aged 18-30 years with type 1 diabetes. Both conserved end residues are part of each CDR3. A D gene is named only where the DNA matches it firmly. A clone size is listed for some rows: how often the clone was seen (once, few, many), or a class if it is expanded.

clone_size,j_call,v_call,d_call,cdr3_aa,cdr3_nt
NA,TRBJ2-3,TRBV18,TRBD1,CASSPGQGAGGTDTQYF,TGTGCCAGCTCACCGGGACAGGGGGCAGGAGGCACAGATACGCAGTATTTT
NA,TRBJ2-2,TRBV2,TRBD1,CASSGQGAVTGELFF,TGTGCCAGCAGTGGACAGGGGGCAGTCACCGGGGAGCTGTTTTTT
few,TRBJ2-5,TRBV7-9,NA,CASSPPGVETQYF,TGTGCCAGCAGCCCACCGGGAGTAGAGACCCAGTACTTC
few,TRBJ2-3,TRBV12-5,TRBD2,CASGRLAGVGADTQYF,TGTGCTAGTGGACGACTAGCGGGAGTTGGCGCAGATACGCAGTATTTT
NA,TRBJ2-3,TRBV7-2,TRBD2,CASSLVGTSGSTDTQYF,TGTGCCAGCAGCTTAGTCGGGACTAGCGGGTCCACAGATACGCAGTATTTT
NA,TRBJ2-7,TRBV7-6,TRBD2,CASSELAGGYEQYF,TGTGCCAGCAGCGAGCTAGCGGGGGGCTACGAGCAGTACTTC
NA,TRBJ2-2,TRBV30,TRBD2,CAWSYIAGTGELFF,TGTGCCTGGAGTTACATAGCGGGAACCGGGGAGCTGTTTTTT
NA,TRBJ2-7,TRBV11-2,TRBD2,CASSTGRASGRNEQYF,TGTGCCAGCAGTACGGGGAGGGCTAGCGGGAGGAACGAGCAGTACTTC
few,TRBJ2-5,TRBV5-1,NA,CASSFGQRKETQYF,TGCGCCAGCAGCTTTGGACAGAGAAAAGAGACCCAGTACTTC
NA,TRBJ2-5,TRBV10-3,TRBD2,CAIGGGTQETQYF,TGTGCCATCGGGGGGGGAACCCAAGAGACCCAGTACTTC
few,TRBJ2-5,TRBV6-5,TRBD1,CASSDRVGETQYF,TGTGCCAGCAGTGACAGGGTAGGAGAGACCCAGTACTTC
NA,TRBJ1-1,TRBV29-1,NA,CSVSVVLNTEAFF,TGCAGCGTTTCGGTGGTGTTGAACACTGAAGCTTTCTTT
NA,TRBJ1-5,TRBV7-9,TRBD1,CASSSGQGAGQPQHF,TGTGCCAGCAGCTCGGGACAGGGGGCCGGTCAGCCCCAGCATTTT
few,TRBJ2-4,TRBV30,NA,CAWSKVGSKNIQYF,TGTGCCTGGAGTAAGGTCGGGAGCAAAAACATTCAGTACTTC
NA,TRBJ2-7,TRBV19,TRBD2,CASSITPLAGYEQYF,TGTGCCAGTAGTATAACCCCACTAGCGGGGTACGAGCAGTACTTC
NA,TRBJ2-3,TRBV5-1,TRBD2,CASGPRLASTDTQYF,TGCGCCAGCGGGCCTCGACTAGCCAGCACAGATACGCAGTATTTT
NA,TRBJ1-4,TRBV6-5,TRBD1,CASSYSGQINEKLFF,TGTGCCAGCAGTTACTCGGGACAGATTAATGAAAAACTGTTTTTT
NA,TRBJ1-1,TRBV28,NA,CASSSTGVNTEAFF,TGTGCCAGCAGTTCGACAGGTGTGAACACTGAAGCTTTCTTT
NA,TRBJ2-1,TRBV5-1,NA,CASSQLRDSNEQFF,TGCGCCAGCAGCCAGCTCCGGGACTCCAATGAGCAGTTCTTC
few,TRBJ2-3,TRBV18,TRBD1,CASSGSTGGLGDTQYF,TGTGCCAGCTCCGGATCGACAGGGGGCTTAGGAGATACGCAGTATTTT
NA,TRBJ2-3,TRBV4-3,NA,CASSPPPAPSTDTQYF,TGCGCCAGCAGCCCCCCCCCAGCGCCTAGCACAGATACGCAGTATTTT
NA,TRBJ2-7,TRBV5-1,NA,CASSWGTRGAYEQYF,TGCGCCAGCAGTTGGGGGACACGAGGTGCCTACGAGCAGTACTTC
NA,TRBJ2-3,TRBV5-1,TRBD2,CASSPGLGLAENTQYF,TGCGCCAGCAGCCCAGGCCTGGGACTAGCAGAAAATACGCAGTATTTT
NA,TRBJ1-2,TRBV29-1,NA,CSVFDRSHGYTF,TGCAGCGTTTTCGACAGATCTCATGGCTACACCTTC
few,TRBJ2-5,TRBV5-1,NA,CASSLGRDSIEETQYF,TGCGCCAGCAGCTTGGGACGGGACTCAATTGAAGAGACCCAGTACTTC
NA,TRBJ2-7,TRBV10-3,TRBD1,CAISLQGAEYEQYF,TGTGCCATCAGTTTACAGGGGGCCGAGTACGAGCAGTACTTC
few,TRBJ1-3,TRBV25-1,TRBD1,CASSETGTGSSGNTIYF,TGTGCCAGCAGTGAAACCGGGACAGGGTCTTCTGGAAACACCATATATTTT
NA,TRBJ1-1,TRBV5-6,NA,CASSLAVPQNTEAFF,TGTGCCAGCAGCTTGGCGGTCCCGCAGAACACTGAAGCTTTCTTT
few,TRBJ2-4,TRBV14,NA,CASSQDWGGRSYF,TGTGCCAGCAGCCAAGATTGGGGAGGCCGGTCGTACTTC
few,TRBJ1-3,TRBV5-4,NA,CASSFDGERSGNTIYF,TGTGCCAGCAGCTTCGACGGAGAAAGATCTGGAAACACCATATATTTT
few,TRBJ2-7,TRBV10-3,TRBD1,CAISGARGTGGYEQYF,TGTGCCATCAGCGGCGCAAGGGGGACAGGGGGTTACGAGCAGTACTTC
NA,TRBJ2-4,TRBV18,NA,CASSPRAPVLAKNIQYF,TGTGCCAGCTCACCACGGGCCCCTGTATTAGCCAAAAACATTCAGTACTTC
NA,TRBJ1-4,TRBV10-3,NA,CAISLAGDEKLFF,TGTGCCATCAGTCTAGCGGGGGATGAAAAACTGTTTTTT
NA,TRBJ1-5,TRBV29-1,NA,CSVVVGSSNQPQHF,TGCAGCGTTGTTGTCGGGTCGAGCAATCAGCCCCAGCATTTT
few,TRBJ1-5,TRBV10-3,NA,CAIAAQGAGQPQHF,TGTGCCATCGCCGCACAGGGTGCAGGGCAGCCCCAGCATTTT
NA,TRBJ2-7,TRBV5-4,NA,CASSPGSETQQYF,TGTGCCAGCAGCCCGGGAAGTGAAACTCAGCAGTACTTC
NA,TRBJ1-5,TRBV15,NA,CATSSPGEGQPQHF,TGTGCCACCTCATCCCCGGGGGAAGGTCAGCCCCAGCATTTT
NA,TRBJ2-5,TRBV6-6,NA,CASSFGQGQETQYF,TGTGCCAGCAGTTTCGGCCAGGGGCAAGAGACCCAGTACTTC
few,TRBJ1-5,TRBV19,TRBD1,CASSLDRADQPQHF,TGTGCCAGTAGCCTGGACAGGGCGGATCAGCCCCAGCATTTT
NA,TRBJ2-1,TRBV10-3,TRBD1,CAISRQGDNEQFF,TGTGCCATCAGTAGACAGGGGGACAATGAGCAGTTCTTC
few,TRBJ2-2,TRBV30,TRBD2,CARGTSGITGGDTGELFF,TGTGCCCGGGGGACTAGCGGGATCACCGGGGGGGACACCGGGGAGCTGTTTTTT
few,TRBJ2-1,TRBV4-2,TRBD2,CASSPGLAGFSYNEQFF,TGTGCCAGCAGCCCCGGACTAGCGGGTTTCTCCTACAATGAGCAGTTCTTC
NA,TRBJ2-2,TRBV5-6,NA,CASSLVGGRGSGELFF,TGTGCCAGCAGCTTGGTGGGGGGGCGCGGTTCCGGGGAGCTGTTTTTT
NA,TRBJ2-7,TRBV7-3,NA,CASSSGTNPYEQYF,TGTGCCAGCAGCTCCGGGACAAACCCCTACGAGCAGTACTTC
NA,TRBJ2-3,TRBV30,NA,CAWSGVDTPSF,TGTGCCTGGAGCGGGGTCGATACGCCCTCCTTT
few,TRBJ2-7,TRBV2,NA,CASSANFNYEQYF,TGTGCCAGCAGTGCCAACTTTAACTACGAGCAGTACTTC
NA,TRBJ1-4,TRBV5-1,NA,CASSLGQGSEKLFF,TGCGCCAGCAGCTTGGGCCAGGGGAGTGAAAAACTGTTTTTT
few,TRBJ2-7,TRBV7-2,NA,CASSLSSYEQYF,TGTGCCAGCAGCTTATCCAGCTACGAGCAGTACTTC
few,TRBJ2-1,TRBV9,TRBD2,CASSVDSWVAGQGNEQFF,TGTGCCAGCAGCGTAGACTCTTGGGTAGCGGGACAAGGCAATGAGCAGTTCTTC
once,TRBJ2-1,TRBV18,TRBD1,CASSPGGTGGNEQFF,TGTGCCAGCTCCCCCGGCGGGACAGGGGGCAATGAGCAGTTCTTC
few,TRBJ2-4,TRBV30,NA,CAWSVRGTKNIQYF,TGTGCCTGGAGTGTGCGGGGAACCAAAAACATTCAGTACTTC
NA,TRBJ2-2,TRBV5-1,TRBD2,CASAGDVNTGELFF,TGCGCCAGCGCGGGGGACGTAAACACCGGGGAGCTGTTTTTT
NA,TRBJ2-1,TRBV7-9,NA,CASSPGEDSYNEQFF,TGTGCCAGCAGCCCCGGAGAGGACTCCTACAATGAGCAGTTCTTC
few,TRBJ2-7,TRBV21-1,NA,CASTPTGQTYEQYF,TGTGCCAGCACCCCGACGGGACAGACCTACGAGCAGTACTTC
NA,TRBJ2-1,TRBV11-3,TRBD2,CASSRSGSSYNEQFF,TGTGCCAGCAGCCGCAGCGGGAGCTCCTACAATGAGCAGTTCTTC
NA,TRBJ2-4,TRBV7-9,NA,CASSPGGVAKNIQYF,TGTGCCAGCAGCCCCGGCGGGGTTGCCAAAAACATTCAGTACTTC
NA,TRBJ2-6,TRBV15,NA,CATSSRSGANVLTF,TGTGCCACCAGCTCCCGGTCTGGGGCCAACGTCCTGACTTTC
few,TRBJ2-7,TRBV28,TRBD2,CASSLGTSGRAWEQYF,TGTGCCAGCAGTTTAGGGACTAGCGGGAGGGCGTGGGAGCAGTACTTC
NA,TRBJ2-5,TRBV6-5,TRBD2,CASSSWTSGQETQYF,TGTGCCAGCAGTTCCTGGACTAGCGGTCAAGAGACCCAGTACTTC
NA,TRBJ2-1,TRBV27,NA,CASSLLPGAGSSYNEQFF,TGTGCCAGCAGTTTACTACCCGGGGCGGGGAGCTCCTACAATGAGCAGTTCTTC